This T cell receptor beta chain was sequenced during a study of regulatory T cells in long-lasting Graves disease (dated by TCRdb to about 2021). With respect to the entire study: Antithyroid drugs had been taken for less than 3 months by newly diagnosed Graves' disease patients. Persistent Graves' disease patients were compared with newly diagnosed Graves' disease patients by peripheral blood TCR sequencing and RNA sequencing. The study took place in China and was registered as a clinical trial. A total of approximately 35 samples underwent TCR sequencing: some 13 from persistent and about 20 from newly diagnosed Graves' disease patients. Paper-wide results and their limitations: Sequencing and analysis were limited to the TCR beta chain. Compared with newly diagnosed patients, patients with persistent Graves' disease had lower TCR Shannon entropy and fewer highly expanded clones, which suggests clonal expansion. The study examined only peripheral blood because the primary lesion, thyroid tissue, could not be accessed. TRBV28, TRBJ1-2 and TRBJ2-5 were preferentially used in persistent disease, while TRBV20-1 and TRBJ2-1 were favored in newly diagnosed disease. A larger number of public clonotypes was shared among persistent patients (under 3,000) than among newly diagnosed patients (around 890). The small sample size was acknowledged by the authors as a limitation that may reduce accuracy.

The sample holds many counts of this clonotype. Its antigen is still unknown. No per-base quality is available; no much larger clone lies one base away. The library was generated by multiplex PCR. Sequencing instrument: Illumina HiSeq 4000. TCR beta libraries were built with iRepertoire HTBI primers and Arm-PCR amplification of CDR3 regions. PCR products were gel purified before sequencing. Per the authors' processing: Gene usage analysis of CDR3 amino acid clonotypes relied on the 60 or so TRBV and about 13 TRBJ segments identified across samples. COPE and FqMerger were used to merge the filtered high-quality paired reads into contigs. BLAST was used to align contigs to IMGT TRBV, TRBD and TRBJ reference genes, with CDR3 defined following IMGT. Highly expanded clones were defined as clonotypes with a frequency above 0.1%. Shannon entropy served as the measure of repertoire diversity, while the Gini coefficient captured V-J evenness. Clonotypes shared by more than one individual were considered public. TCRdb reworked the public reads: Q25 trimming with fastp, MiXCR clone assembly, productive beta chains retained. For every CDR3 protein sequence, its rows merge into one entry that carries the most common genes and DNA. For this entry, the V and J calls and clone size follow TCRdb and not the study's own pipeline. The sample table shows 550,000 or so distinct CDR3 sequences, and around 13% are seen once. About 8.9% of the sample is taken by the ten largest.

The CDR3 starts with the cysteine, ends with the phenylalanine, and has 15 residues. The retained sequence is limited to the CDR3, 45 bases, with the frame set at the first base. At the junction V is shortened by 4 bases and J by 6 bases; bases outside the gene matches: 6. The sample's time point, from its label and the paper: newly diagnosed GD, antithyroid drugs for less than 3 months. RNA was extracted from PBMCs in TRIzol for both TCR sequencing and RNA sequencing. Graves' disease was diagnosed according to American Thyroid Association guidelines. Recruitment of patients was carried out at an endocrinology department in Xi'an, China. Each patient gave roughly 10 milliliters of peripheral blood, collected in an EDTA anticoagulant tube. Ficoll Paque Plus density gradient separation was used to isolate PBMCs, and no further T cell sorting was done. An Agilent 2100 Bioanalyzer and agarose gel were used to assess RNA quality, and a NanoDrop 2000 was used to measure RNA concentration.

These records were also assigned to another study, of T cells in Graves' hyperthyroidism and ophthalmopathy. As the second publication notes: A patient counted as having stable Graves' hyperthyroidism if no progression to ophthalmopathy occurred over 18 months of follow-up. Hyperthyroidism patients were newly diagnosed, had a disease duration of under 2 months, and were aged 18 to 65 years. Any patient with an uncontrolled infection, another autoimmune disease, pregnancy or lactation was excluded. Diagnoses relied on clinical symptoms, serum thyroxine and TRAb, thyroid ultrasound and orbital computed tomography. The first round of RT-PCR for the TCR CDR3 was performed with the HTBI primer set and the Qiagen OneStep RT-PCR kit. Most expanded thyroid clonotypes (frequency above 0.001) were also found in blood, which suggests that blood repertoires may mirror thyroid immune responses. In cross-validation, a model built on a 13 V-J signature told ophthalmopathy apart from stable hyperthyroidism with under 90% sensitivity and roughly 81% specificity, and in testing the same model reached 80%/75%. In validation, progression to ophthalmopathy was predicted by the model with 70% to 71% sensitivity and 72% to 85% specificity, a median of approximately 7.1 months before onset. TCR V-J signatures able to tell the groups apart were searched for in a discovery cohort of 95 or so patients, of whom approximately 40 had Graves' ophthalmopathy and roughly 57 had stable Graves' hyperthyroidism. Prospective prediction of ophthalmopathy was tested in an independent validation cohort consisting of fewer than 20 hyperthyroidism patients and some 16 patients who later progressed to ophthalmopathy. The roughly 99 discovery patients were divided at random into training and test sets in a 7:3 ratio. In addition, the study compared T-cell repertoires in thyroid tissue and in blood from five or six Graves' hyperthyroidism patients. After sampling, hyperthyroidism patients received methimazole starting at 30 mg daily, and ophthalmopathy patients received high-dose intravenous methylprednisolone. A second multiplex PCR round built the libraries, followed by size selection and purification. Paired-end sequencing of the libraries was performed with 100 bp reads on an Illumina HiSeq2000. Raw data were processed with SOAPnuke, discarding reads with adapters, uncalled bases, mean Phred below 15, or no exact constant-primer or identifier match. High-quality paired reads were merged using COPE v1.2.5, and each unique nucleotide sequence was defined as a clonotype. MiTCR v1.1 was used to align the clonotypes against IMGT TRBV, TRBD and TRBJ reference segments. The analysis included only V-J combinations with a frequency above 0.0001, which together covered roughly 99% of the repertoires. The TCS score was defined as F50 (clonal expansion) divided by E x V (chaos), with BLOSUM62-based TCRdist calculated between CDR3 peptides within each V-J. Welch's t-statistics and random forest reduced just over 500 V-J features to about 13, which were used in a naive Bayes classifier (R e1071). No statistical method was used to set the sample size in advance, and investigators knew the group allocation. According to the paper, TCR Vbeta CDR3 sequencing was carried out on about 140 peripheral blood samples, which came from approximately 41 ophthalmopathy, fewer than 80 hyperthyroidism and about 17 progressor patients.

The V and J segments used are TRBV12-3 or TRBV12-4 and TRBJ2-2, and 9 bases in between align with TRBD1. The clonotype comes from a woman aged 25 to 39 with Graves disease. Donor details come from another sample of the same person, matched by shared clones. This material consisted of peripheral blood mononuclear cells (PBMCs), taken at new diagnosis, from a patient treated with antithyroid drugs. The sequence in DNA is TGTGCCAGCAGTTACCGGGACAGGGATGCCGGGGAGCTGTTTTTT. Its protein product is CASSYRDRDAGELFF.